The 16 T cell receptor beta chains in this list originate from one sample, sequenced in a study of post-analysis software for immune sequencing data. Their antigens remain unidentified. Findings and limits, study-wide: In patients, TRBV5-6, TRBV5-1 and TRBV20-1 belonged to several TRBV segments found more frequently than in controls.

Every TCR beta cDNA library bore unique molecular identifiers. TCRdb fed the PCR reads into MiXCR, producing one record per CDR3 protein. Of roughly 670,000 distinct CDR3 sequences detected, more than 50% appear once; the ten largest clones hold 11%. The sequencing input was blood. Every receptor here comes from a girl aged 2-10 years with multiple sclerosis.

In its sample, this clonotype was seen a few times. The chain recombines TRBV12-5 with TRBJ1-5; unclear D gene. V lost 4 bases to trimming and J lost 1 base, with 14 bases between them. Looked up from germline, CDR1 is LGHNT and CDR2 is FRNRAP. The CDR3 is 16 residues long. The CDR3 nucleotides are TGTGCTAGTGGTTCCGGGGTAGTCGGGAGCAATCAGCCCCAGCATTTT. Protein sequence: CASGSGVVGSNQPQHF. Together with reference TRBV12-5 and TRBJ1-5, the CDR3 gives the full variable domain: DARVTQTPRHKVTEMGQEVTMRCQPILGHNTVFWYRQTMMQGLELLAYFRNRAPLDDSGMPKDRFSAEMPDATLATLKIQPSEPRDSAVYFCASGSGVVGSNQPQHFGDGTRLSIL.

This sequence joins TRBV7-2 and TRBJ2-3; 11 bases fit TRBD2. The CDR3 loop spans 15 amino acids. The germline V gene has CDR1 SGHTA and CDR2 FQGNSA. J gave up 5 bases and V 3 bases, and 4 bases lay outside the gene matches. The CDR3 loop is CASSFLAGGIDTQYF. CDR3 bases: TGTGCCAGCAGCTTTCTAGCGGGAGGAATAGATACGCAGTATTTT. The full variable domain, its missing parts supplied by reference TRBV7-2 and TRBJ2-3, is GAGVSQSPSNKVTEKGKDVELRCDPISGHTALYWYRQSLGQGLEFLIYFQGNSAPDKSGLPSDRFSAERTGGSVSTLTIQRTQQEDSAVYLCASSFLAGGIDTQYFGPGTRLTVL.

The chain employs TRBV5-1 and TRBJ2-7; D unresolved. Germline CDR1 and CDR2: SGHRS and YFSETQ. This CDR3 has 11 amino acids. Trimming stripped 2 bases from V and 5 bases from J, with 5 bases between. Here the CDR3 reads CASSFAHEQYF. DNA for the CDR3: TGCGCCAGCAGCTTTGCCCACGAGCAGTACTTC.

This chain links TRBV7-2 with TRBJ2-3; D is unresolved. The CDR3 runs 15 residues. The ends were cut back, 3 bases at V and 2 bases at J, with 12 bases in the middle. Germline loops: CDR1 SGHTA, CDR2 FQGNSA. The chain's CDR3 is CASSFQTGATDTQYF. DNA of the CDR3: TGTGCCAGCAGCTTTCAAACCGGAGCCACAGATACGCAGTATTTT.

The rearrangement joins TRBV7-2 to TRBJ1-6; D is possibly TRBD1 (6 bases). Germline loops: CDR1 SGHTA, CDR2 FQGNSA. Trimming shortened V by 1 base and J by 5 bases, and 9 bases separated the two germline ends. This CDR3 contains 15 residues. The CDR3 is CASSLGGGNNSPLHF. Written as DNA, the CDR3 is TGTGCCAGCAGCTTAGGAGGGGGTAATAATTCACCCCTCCACTTT.

V is TRBV29-1 and J is TRBJ1-1; possibly TRBD1 for D (5 bases). CDR1 is SQVTM and CDR2 is ANQGSEA in the germline V gene. This CDR3 contains 13 residues. Trimming shortened V by 2 bases and J by 1 base, and 8 bases separated the two germline ends. The CDR3, as DNA: TGCAGCGTTGAATCTCAGGGGAACACTGAAGCTTTCTTT. Its protein is CSVESQGNTEAFF.

The rearrangement joins TRBV12-3 or TRBV12-4 to TRBJ2-1; D remains unclear. Trimming removed 6 bases at V and 8 bases at J, with 17 bases between. The CDR3 has 14 residues. The chain's CDR3 is CASSRQAPTDEQFF. In DNA form, the CDR3 reads TGTGCCAGCAGCCGGCAGGCCCCCACAGATGAGCAGTTCTTC.

This clonotype turned up a few times. The CDR3 nucleotides read TGTGCCAGCAGTTTGGGGAAACGCCTCTACGAGCAGTACTTC. Translating it yields CASSLGKRLYEQYF. The chain uses TRBV12-3 or TRBV12-4 and TRBJ2-7; D remains unclear. The CDR3 covers 14 residues. V dropped 3 bases and J dropped 3 bases, with 12 bases sitting between them.

This clonotype was recorded a few times. This chain joins TRBV20-1 and TRBJ2-3; D call uncertain. Per the germline V gene, CDR1 is DFQATT and CDR2 is SNEGSKA (reference sequence). Trimming removed 0 bases from V and 0 bases from J, with 4 bases in between. This CDR3 comprises 13 residues. For the CDR3, the DNA is TGCAGTGCTAGAGAGGATAGCACAGATACGCAGTATTTT. Its protein product is CSAREDSTDTQYF.

CDR3: CSVDIDYEQYF. The CDR3 DNA reads TGCAGCGTTGATATTGACTACGAGCAGTACTTC. This rearrangement joins TRBV29-1 to TRBJ2-7; D unresolved. Trimming removed 3 bases at V and 3 bases at J, with 6 bases between. This CDR3 contains 11 residues. The germline gives CDR1 SQVTM, CDR2 ANQGSEA.

This clonotype came up a few times. This chain joins TRBV6-1 and TRBJ2-7; TRBD1 is a possible D gene (5 bases). The CDR3 length is 12 residues. The V gene's germline CDR1 is MNHNS and CDR2 SASEGT. Trimming took off 0 bases at V and 12 bases at J, with 12 bases between the two ends. The CDR3 DNA reads as TGTGCCAGCAGTGAAGCGAAGGGGTTGCTGTACTTC. Its translation: CASSEAKGLLYF.

The rearrangement joins TRBV29-1 to TRBJ1-5; no firm D call. Per the germline V gene, CDR1 is SQVTM and CDR2 is ANQGSEA. The CDR3 has 14 residues. Trimming took 5 bases from V and 1 from J, leaving 12 bases between them. The CDR3, as DNA: TGCAGCGTTCAGGACGGGAACAGCAATCAGCCCCAGCATTTT. Translating it yields CSVQDGNSNQPQHF.

The J gene is TRBJ2-5, the V gene TRBV2; 7 bases fit TRBD2. Unmatched junction bases numbered 17, after V lost 11 bases and J lost 11 bases. Germline-derived CDR1 and CDR2 are SNHLY and FYNNEI. The CDR3 spans 13 residues. The CDR3 loop reads CAQSGGYQREQYF. CDR3 nucleotides: TGTGCCCAGTCCGGGGGGTACCAAAGGGAGCAGTACTTC.

This clonotype was seen a handful of times. This chain uses TRBV12-3 or TRBV12-4 with TRBJ2-7; D possibly corresponds to TRBD1 (5 bases). Trimming removed 3 bases at V and 2 bases at J, with 11 bases between. This CDR3 has 14 amino acids. CDR3 residues: CASSLGPTAYEQYF. CDR3 DNA sequence: TGTGCCAGCAGTTTGGGGCCTACCGCCTACGAGCAGTACTTC.

The chain is built from TRBV5-1 and TRBJ2-5; D may be TRBD2 (5 bases). Trimming pared 0 bases from V and 5 bases from J, leaving 11 bases between. Germline V gene sequence: CDR1 SGHRS, CDR2 YFSETQ. The length of the CDR3 is 14 residues. CDR3 sequence: CASSLGLTGETQYF. CDR3 in DNA: TGCGCCAGCAGCTTGGGACTAACGGGGGAGACCCAGTACTTC.

The chain is built from TRBV15 and TRBJ2-1; 7 positions agree with TRBD1. Looked up from germline, CDR1 is LNHNV and CDR2 is YYDKDF (reference sequence). V trimming: 0 bases; J trimming: 7 bases; junction bases outside the gene matches: 9. The CDR3 runs to 16 residues. CDR3 in amino acids: CATSRERQGRLNEQFF. The CDR3, as DNA: TGTGCCACCAGCAGAGAGCGACAGGGACGATTAAATGAGCAGTTCTTC.